The present T cell receptor (beta chain) was sequenced within a study of blood T cell repertoires in COVID-19. Study-wide background: Acute and convalescent COVID-19 specimens originated in the United States, Italy and Spain.

From germline, CDR1 is SEHNR and CDR2 FQNEAQ (reference sequence). This CDR3 is built from 16 residues. The trim removed 1 base at V and 4 bases at J, leaving 9 bases unmatched. Repertoires were generated with immunoSEQ multiplex PCR, while TCRdb's copy carries only in-frame clones and drops some. The table shows about 150,000 clones, with around 82% occurring only once. This clone was seen a few times. The genes are TRBV7-9 and TRBJ1-1; 7 bases fit TRBD1. The specimen sequenced was peripheral blood. The TCR originated in a human donor with acute or convalescent COVID-19. The donor label of this sample is uncertain. In DNA form, the CDR3 reads TGTGCCAGCAGCTTAGAGGGAGACAGGGAAGGCACTGAAGCTTTCTTT. Translation: CASSLEGDREGTEAFF.